The present T cell receptor (beta chain) was sequenced within a study of cytomegalovirus exposure and HLA in healthy donors. Concerning this clone itself: Its antigen is unknown.

With 6 bases removed from V and 2 bases from J, the gap between germline ends came to 13 bases. CDR1 and CDR2 from the germline V gene are MNHEY and SMNVEV (reference sequence). The length of the CDR3 is 14 residues. The PCR contained 60 Vbeta and 13 Jbeta primers. The repertoire was sequenced with immunoSEQ multiplex PCR; TCRdb's copy has only in-frame clones and lacks some. The sample records 150,000 to 200,000 clones, roughly 80% being singletons. The study's findings and limits: In an earlier analysis, about 87% or about 30%: the productive usage of most TCR beta V segments.

Donors in the study were healthy people who gave bone marrow. The sequence was obtained from a woman aged 35 to 49 in good health and CMV-seronegative. Input material: PBMCs. The chain recombines TRBV27 with TRBJ1-2; weak D call: TRBD1 (5 bases). The CDR3 coding sequence is TGTGCCAGCAGCCCAAGGGGCGAGAACTATGGCTACACCTTC. It codes for CASSPRGENYGYTF.